The sequence of this TCR beta chain was determined in a study of molecular identifiers for immune sequencing clone quantification. At the level of the study: Across replicate runs, RNA obtained from approximately 20,000 or 98,000 naive CD8 cells was divided into five, with four undergoing sequencing.

The study, taken as a whole, reports: Highly expanded clone sizes could end up underestimated if a barcode were shared by identical TCR molecules.

Previously described methods and listed TCR primers were used for bulk TCR libraries. TCRdb called the PCR reads again in MiXCR, with one record for every CDR3 protein. The repertoire holds around 480,000 distinct CDR3 sequences, with roughly 26% as singletons. This clonotype was detected a few times. Its antigen remains unidentified. The sequenced sample consisted of naive CD8+ T cells from blood, with Jurkat cell RNA spiked in. The subset is: FACS-sorted CD8+CD4-CCR7+CD45RA+ naive T cells. The receptor was isolated from a human donor in good health. Some libraries in this study had Jurkat cell RNA spiked in.

The CDR3 bases are TGTGCCAGCAACTATCCGGGACAGACTTTAGATACGCAGTATTTT. Protein product: CASNYPGQTLDTQYF. The chain recombines TRBV5-3 with TRBJ2-3; 7 nucleotides match TRBD1. TRBV5-3 is flagged as an ORF with uncertain function. This CDR3 has 15 amino acids. With V trimmed by 8 bases and J by 5 bases, 14 bases remained unmatched.